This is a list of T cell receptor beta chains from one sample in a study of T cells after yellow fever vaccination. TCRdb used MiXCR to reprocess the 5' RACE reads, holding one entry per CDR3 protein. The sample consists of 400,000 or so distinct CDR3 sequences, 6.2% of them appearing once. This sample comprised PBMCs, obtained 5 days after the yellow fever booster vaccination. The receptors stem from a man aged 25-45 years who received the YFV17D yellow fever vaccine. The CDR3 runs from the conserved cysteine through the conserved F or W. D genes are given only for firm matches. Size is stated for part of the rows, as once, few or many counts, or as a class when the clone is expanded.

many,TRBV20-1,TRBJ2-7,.,TGCAGTGCTAGGGGGGAGCAGTACTTC,CSARGEQYF
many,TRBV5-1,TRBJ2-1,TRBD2,TGCGCCAGCAGCTCGCTTGGGACTAGCGGGAGCAATGAGCAGTTCTTC,CASSSLGTSGSNEQFF
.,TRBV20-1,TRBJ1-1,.,TGCAGTGCCGCCTACGGTTTGAACACTGAAGCTTTCTTT,CSAAYGLNTEAFF
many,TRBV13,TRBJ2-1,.,TGTGCCAGCAGCTACCGGACCAGCAATGAGCAGTTCTTC,CASSYRTSNEQFF
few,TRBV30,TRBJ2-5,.,TGTGCCTGGAGTGCCTGGGCCGGGGGCCAAGAGACCCAGTACTTC,CAWSAWAGGQETQYF
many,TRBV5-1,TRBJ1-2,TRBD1,TGCGCCAGCAGCCCGGGGACAGGGGAGGCCTATCAAGGCTACACCTTC,CASSPGTGEAYQGYTF
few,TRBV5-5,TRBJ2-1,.,TGTGCCAGCAGCTCGACCAGCACCTACAATGAGCAGTTCTTC,CASSSTSTYNEQFF
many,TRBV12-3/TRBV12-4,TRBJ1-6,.,TGTGCCAGCAGTTTTACGGATAATTCACCCCTCCACTTT,CASSFTDNSPLHF
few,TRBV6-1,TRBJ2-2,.,TGTGCCAGCCGGGCCGCGGGACCCACCGGGGAGCTGTTTTTT,CASRAAGPTGELFF
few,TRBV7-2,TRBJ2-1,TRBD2,TGTGCCAGCAGCTCCCCTCCACTAGCGGGAGAATACAATGAGCAGTTCTTC,CASSSPPLAGEYNEQFF
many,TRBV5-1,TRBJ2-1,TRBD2,TGCGCCAGCAGCTTGGCCCTAGCGGGGGAGCAGTTCTTC,CASSLALAGEQFF
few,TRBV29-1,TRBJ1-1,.,TGCAGCGTCTTTACAGTGGAGGACACTGAAGCTTTCTTT,CSVFTVEDTEAFF
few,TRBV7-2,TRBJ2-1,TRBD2,TGTGCCAGCAGGGCGGGAGTAGTAAGGGCTGAGCAGTTCTTC,CASRAGVVRAEQFF
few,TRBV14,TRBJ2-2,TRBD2,TGTGCCAGCAGCCACCTTGTAGCGGGAGTGCTGGGGACCGGGGAGCTGTTTTTT,CASSHLVAGVLGTGELFF
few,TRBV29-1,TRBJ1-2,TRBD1,TGCAGCGTTTCAGGGGGTGGCTATGGCTACACCTTC,CSVSGGGYGYTF
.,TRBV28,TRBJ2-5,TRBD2,TGTGCCAGCAGTCAACGGGGGGGGTCAGAGACCCAGTACTTC,CASSQRGGSETQYF
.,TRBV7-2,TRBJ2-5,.,TGTGCCAGCAGCTTAAGTCTACCCTCATGGGGAGAGACCCAGTACTTC,CASSLSLPSWGETQYF
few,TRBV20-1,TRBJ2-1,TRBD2,TGCAGTGCTAGAGATAGGAGGCTAGCGGCTTACAATGAGCAGTTCTTC,CSARDRRLAAYNEQFF
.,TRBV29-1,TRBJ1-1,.,TGCAGCGTCGAAAGGCGGAAAATAGGAGACACTGAAGCTTTCTTT,CSVERRKIGDTEAFF
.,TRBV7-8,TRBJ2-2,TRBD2,TGTGCCAGCAGCTCGACGTACGGGAGGGGCACCGGGGAGCTGTTTTTT,CASSSTYGRGTGELFF
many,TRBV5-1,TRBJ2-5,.,TGCGCCAGCAGTGTAGGGCTGGAAGAGACCCAGTACTTC,CASSVGLEETQYF